The source of this T cell receptor beta chain is a study of CD8 T cells in ankylosing spondylitis. General study findings and limits: Blood of patients with ankylosing spondylitis appeared to be characterized by a TCR beta motif of seven or eight highly homologous variants.

TCRdb reprocessed the 5' RACE reads via MiXCR and lists one record per CDR3 protein. The data hold a few hundred thousand distinct CDR3 sequences, with approximately 20% observed a single time. The V and J ends lost 3 bases and 5 bases respectively, with 16 bases between them. The CDR3 extends over 15 amino acids. Germline assignment: CDR1 SEHNR and CDR2 FQNEAQ (reference sequence). As concerns this clonotype: Its target is not known.

The sequence derives from a male donor with ankylosing spondylitis. Source material: blood, either unsorted or a sorted T cell fraction (not recorded which). The chain couples TRBV7-9 to TRBJ2-5; D perhaps matches TRBD1 (5 bases). The CDR3 spells CASSFGDDSKETQYF. CDR3 sequence (DNA): TGTGCCAGCAGCTTTGGGGATGACAGTAAGGAGACCCAGTACTTC.